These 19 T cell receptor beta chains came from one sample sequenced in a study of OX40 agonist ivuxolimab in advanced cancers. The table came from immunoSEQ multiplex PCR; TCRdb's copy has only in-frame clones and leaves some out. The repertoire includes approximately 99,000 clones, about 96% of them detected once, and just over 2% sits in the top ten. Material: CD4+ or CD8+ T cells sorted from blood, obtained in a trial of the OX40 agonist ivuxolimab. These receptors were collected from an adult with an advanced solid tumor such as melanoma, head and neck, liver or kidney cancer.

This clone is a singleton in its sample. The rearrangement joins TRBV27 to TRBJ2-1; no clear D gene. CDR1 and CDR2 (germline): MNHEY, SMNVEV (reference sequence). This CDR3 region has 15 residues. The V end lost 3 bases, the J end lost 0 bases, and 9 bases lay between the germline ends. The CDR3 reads CASSFSNPSYNEQFF. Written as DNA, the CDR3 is TGTGCCAGCAGTTTCTCAAATCCCTCCTACAATGAGCAGTTCTTC.

The CDR3 bases are TGTGCCAGCAGTTTTAACCCCCTAACTAGCCATCAAACCACAGATACGCAGTATTTT. Translated: CASSFNPLTSHQTTDTQYF. The chain uses TRBV28 and TRBJ2-3, with a weak D call TRBD2 (6 bases). CDR1 MDHEN and CDR2 SYDVKM come from the germline V gene. With 3 bases removed from V and 2 bases from J, the gap between germline ends came to 24 bases. The CDR3 runs to 19 residues. Full variable domain (remainder filled in from reference TRBV28 and TRBJ2-3): DVKVTQSSRYLVKRTGEKVFLECVQDMDHENMFWYRQDPGLGLRLIYFSYDVKMKEKGDIPEGYSVSREKKERFSLILESASTNQTSMYLCASSFNPLTSHQTTDTQYFGPGTRLTVL.

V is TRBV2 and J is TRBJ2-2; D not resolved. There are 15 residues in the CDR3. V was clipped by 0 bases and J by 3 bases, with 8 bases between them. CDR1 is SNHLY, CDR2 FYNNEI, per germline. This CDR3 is CASSEASYYTGELFF. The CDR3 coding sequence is TGTGCCAGCAGTGAAGCCTCTTATTACACCGGGGAGCTGTTTTTT.

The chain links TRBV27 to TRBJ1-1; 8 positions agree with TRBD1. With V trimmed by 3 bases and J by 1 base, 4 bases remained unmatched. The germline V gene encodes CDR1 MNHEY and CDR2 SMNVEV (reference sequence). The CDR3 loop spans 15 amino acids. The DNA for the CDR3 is TGTGCCAGCAGTTTGACAGGGGCGGAGAACACTGAAGCTTTCTTT. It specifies CASSLTGAENTEAFF.

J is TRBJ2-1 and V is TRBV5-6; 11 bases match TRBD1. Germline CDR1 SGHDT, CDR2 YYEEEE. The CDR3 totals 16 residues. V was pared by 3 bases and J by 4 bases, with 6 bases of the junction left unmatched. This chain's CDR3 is CASSYSGTGGYNEQFF. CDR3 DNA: TGTGCCAGCAGCTACTCCGGGACAGGGGGGTACAATGAGCAGTTCTTC.

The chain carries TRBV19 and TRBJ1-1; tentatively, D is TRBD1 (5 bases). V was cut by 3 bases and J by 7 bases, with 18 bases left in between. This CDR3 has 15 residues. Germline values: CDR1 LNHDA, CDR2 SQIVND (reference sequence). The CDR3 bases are TGTGCCAGTAGTATCGGGGCAGGAATTACTGATGAAGCTTTCTTT. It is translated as CASSIGAGITDEAFF. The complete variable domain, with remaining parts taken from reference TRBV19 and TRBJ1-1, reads DGGITQSPKYLFRKEGQNVTLSCEQNLNHDAMYWYRQDPGQGLRLIYYSQIVNDFQKGDIAEGYSVSREKKESFPLTVTSAQKNPTAFYLCASSIGAGITDEAFFGQGTRLTVV.

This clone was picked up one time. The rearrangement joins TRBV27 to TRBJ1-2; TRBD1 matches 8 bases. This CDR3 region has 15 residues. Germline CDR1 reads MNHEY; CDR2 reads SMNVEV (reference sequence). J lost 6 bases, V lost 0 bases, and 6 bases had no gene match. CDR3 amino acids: CASSLSGTGLNGYTF. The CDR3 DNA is TGTGCCAGCAGTTTATCCGGGACAGGCTTAAATGGCTACACCTTC.

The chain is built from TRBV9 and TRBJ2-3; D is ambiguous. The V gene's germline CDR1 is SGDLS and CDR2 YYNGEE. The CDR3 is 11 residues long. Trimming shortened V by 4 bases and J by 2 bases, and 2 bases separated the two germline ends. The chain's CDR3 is CASSTTDTQYF. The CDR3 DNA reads TGTGCCAGCAGCACCACAGATACGCAGTATTTT.

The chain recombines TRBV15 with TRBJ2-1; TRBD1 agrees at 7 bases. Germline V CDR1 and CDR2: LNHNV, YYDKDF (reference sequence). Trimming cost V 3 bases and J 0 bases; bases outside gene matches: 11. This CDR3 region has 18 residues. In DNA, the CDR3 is TGTGCCACCAGCAGCGACAGGGATGTACCCTTCTCCTACAATGAGCAGTTCTTC. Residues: CATSSDRDVPFSYNEQFF.

The CDR3 DNA sequence: TGTGCCAGCAGTCCCCCCGGGACACAAAATCAGTACTTC. This encodes CASSPPGTQNQYF. V and J are TRBV6-5 and TRBJ2-4; perhaps TRBD1 as D (6 bases). The ends were cut back, 5 bases at V and 12 bases at J, with 17 bases in the middle. The CDR3 runs to 13 residues. The V gene's germline CDR1 is MNHEY and CDR2 SVGAGI.

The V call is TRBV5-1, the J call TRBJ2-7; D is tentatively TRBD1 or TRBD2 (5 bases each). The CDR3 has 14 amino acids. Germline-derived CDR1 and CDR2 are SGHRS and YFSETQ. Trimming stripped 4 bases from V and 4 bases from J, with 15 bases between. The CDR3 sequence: CASSPGTATYEQYF. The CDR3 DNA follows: TGCGCCAGCAGCCCCGGGACGGCAACTTACGAGCAGTACTTC.

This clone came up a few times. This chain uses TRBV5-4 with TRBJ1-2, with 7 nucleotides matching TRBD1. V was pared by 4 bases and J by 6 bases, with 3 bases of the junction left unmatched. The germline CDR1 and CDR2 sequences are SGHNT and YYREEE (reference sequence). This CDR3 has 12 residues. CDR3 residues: CASSTGTDGYTF. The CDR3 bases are TGTGCCAGCAGCACTGGGACAGATGGCTACACCTTC. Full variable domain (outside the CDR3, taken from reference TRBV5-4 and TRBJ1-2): ETGVTQSPTHLIKTRGQQVTLRCSSQSGHNTVSWYQQALGQGPQFIFQYYREEENGRGNFPPRFSGLQFPNYSSELNVNALELDDSALYLCASSTGTDGYTFGSGTRLTVV.

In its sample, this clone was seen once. This chain's CDR3 is CASSIGQGASETQYF. The CDR3 DNA is TGTGCCAGCAGCATCGGACAGGGGGCTTCGGAGACCCAGTACTTC. The chain joins TRBV7-9 to TRBJ2-5, with 11 bases lining up with TRBD1. Germline V gene lookup returns CDR1 SEHNR and CDR2 FQNEAQ (reference sequence). This CDR3 has 15 amino acids. V gave up 5 bases and J gave up 5 bases; unmatched junction bases: 7.

The CDR3 nucleotides read TGTGCCAGCAGCCCGGGACTACCCCAAGGGCTTAGCTCCTACAATGAGCAGTTCTTC. Translation gives CASSPGLPQGLSSYNEQFF. The chain has TRBV14 and TRBJ2-1, with 7 nucleotides matching TRBD2. V shed 4 bases and J 0 bases; nucleotides not matched to a gene: 15. This CDR3 region has 19 residues. Per the germline V gene, CDR1 is SGHDN and CDR2 is FVKESK.

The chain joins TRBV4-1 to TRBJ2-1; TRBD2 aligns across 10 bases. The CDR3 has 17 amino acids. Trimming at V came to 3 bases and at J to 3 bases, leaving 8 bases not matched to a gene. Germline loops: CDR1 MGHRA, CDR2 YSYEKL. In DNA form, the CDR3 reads TGCGCCAGCAGCCAGTCGCCCGGGACTAGCGTCTACAATGAGCAGTTCTTC. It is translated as CASSQSPGTSVYNEQFF.

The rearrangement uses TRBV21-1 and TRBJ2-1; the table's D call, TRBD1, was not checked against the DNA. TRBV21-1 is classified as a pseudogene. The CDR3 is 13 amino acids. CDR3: CASRTGQYNEQFF. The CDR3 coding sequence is TGTGCCAGCAGGACGGGACAGTACAATGAGCAGTTCTTC.

The CDR3 DNA follows: TGTGCCATGACCTTGAGGGCAGGGAACAATGAGCAGTTCTTC. Its translation is CAMTLRAGNNEQFF. The chain couples TRBV28 to TRBJ2-1; possibly TRBD1 or TRBD2 for D (5 bases each). V was pared by 10 bases and J by 5 bases, with 18 bases between. This CDR3 has 14 residues. CDR1 MDHEN and CDR2 SYDVKM come from the germline V gene.

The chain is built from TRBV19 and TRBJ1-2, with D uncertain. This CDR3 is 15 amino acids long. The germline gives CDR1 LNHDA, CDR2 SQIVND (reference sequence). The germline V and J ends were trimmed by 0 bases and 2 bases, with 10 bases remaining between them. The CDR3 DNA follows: TGTGCCAGTAGTATAGAAGTGACCGAGAACTATGGCTACACCTTC. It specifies CASSIEVTENYGYTF.

CDR3 sequence reads: CASSFPGTGFHEQYF. CDR3 DNA sequence: TGTGCCAGCAGTTTCCCAGGGACAGGGTTCCACGAGCAGTACTTC. The V gene is TRBV27, the J gene TRBJ2-7; 9 nucleotides match TRBD1. Germline assignment: CDR1 MNHEY and CDR2 SMNVEV (reference sequence). This CDR3 is built from 15 residues. The V segment lost 3 bases and the J segment 5 bases; nucleotides outside the gene matches: 8.